This TCR beta chain came from a study of response to subunit inactivated influenza vaccine. Study-level findings and limits: Each seasonal influenza vaccination recruits few new T cells, the authors suggested.

This clonotype was seen more than once but under ten times. The antigen remains undetermined. The V end was cut by 6 bases, the J end by 0 bases, with 15 bases between. CDR1 and CDR2 (germline): ENHRY, SYGVKD. The CDR3 loop spans 16 amino acids. TCRdb reprocessed the RT-PCR reads via MiXCR and lists one record per CDR3 protein. The data contain 650,000 or so distinct CDR3 sequences, 14% of them singletons. This material consisted of PBMCs from blood, taken less than 15 days before vaccination. This chain links TRBV10-3 with TRBJ2-1; D not certain. This receptor was obtained from a man in his fifties or sixties who received an inactivated influenza vaccine. Written as DNA, the CDR3 is TGTGCCATCAGGTTTGACGGGCCCAGCTCCTACAATGAGCAGTTCTTC. It is translated as CAIRFDGPSSYNEQFF.